This T cell receptor (beta chain) originates from a study of CD8+ T cells in alopecia areata. Germline-derived CDR1 and CDR2 are MNHNY and SVGAGI (reference sequence). V shed 2 bases and J 8 bases; nucleotides not matched to a gene: 6. The CDR3 has 15 residues. Described treatment: oral pan-JAK inhibitor, 5-10 mg twice daily. Study results and caveats: Both scalp clonality and the expanded CD8+ clones among the top 100 showed a significant decrease with tofacitinib.

Investigators isolated RNA and reverse transcribed it into cDNA to act as the sequencing template. Sequencing used immunoSEQ multiplex PCR; TCRdb keeps in-frame clones, though not all of them. The sample lists about 140,000 clones, around 82% occurring once. On this clone: Its target is not known.

The rearrangement uses TRBV6-6 and TRBJ2-1; 10 nucleotides line up with TRBD1. The origin of this receptor is a human donor with alopecia areata. Sequencing used CD8+ T cells sorted from blood, obtained at week 4, from a patient treated with tofacitinib. The CDR3 DNA follows: TGTGCCAGCAGTTACGGGACAGGGGCAAGAGATGAGCAGTTCTTC. Translated: CASSYGTGARDEQFF.